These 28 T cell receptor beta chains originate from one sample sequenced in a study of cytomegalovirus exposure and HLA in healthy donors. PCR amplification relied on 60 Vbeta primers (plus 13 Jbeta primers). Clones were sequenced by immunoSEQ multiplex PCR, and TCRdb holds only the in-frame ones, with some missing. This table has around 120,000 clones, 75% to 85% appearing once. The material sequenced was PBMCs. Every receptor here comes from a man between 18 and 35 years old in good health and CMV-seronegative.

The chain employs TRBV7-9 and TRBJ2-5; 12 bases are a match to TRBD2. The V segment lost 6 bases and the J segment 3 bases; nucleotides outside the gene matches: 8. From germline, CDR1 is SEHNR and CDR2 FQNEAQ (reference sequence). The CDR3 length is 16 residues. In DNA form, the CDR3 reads TGTGCCAGCAGAGAAACTAGCGGGGGGTCAAAAGAGACCCAGTACTTC. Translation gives CASRETSGGSKETQYF.

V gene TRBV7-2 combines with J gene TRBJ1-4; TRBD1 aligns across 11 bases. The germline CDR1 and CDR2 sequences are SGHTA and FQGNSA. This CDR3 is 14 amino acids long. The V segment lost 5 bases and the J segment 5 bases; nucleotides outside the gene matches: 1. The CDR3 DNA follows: TGTGCCAGCAGCAGGGACAGGGGGAATGAAAAACTGTTTTTT. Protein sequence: CASSRDRGNEKLFF.

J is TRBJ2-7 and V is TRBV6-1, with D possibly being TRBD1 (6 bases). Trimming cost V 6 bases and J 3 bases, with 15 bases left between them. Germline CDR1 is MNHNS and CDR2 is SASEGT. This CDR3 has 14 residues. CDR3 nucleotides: TGTGCCAGCAGCAGGACAGCGGTCTTCTACGAGCAGTACGTC. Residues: CASSRTAVFYEQYV.

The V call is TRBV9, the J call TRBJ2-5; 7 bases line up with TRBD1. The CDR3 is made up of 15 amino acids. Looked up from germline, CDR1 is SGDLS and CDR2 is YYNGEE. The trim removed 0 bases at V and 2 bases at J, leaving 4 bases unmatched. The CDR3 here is CASSVGGGRQETQYF. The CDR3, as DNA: TGTGCCAGCAGCGTAGGAGGGGGCAGACAAGAGACCCAGTACTTC. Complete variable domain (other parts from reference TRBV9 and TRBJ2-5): DSGVTQTPKHLITATGQRVTLRCSPRSGDLSVYWYQQSLDQGLQFLIQYYNGEERAKGNILERFSAQQFPDLHSELNLSSLELGDSALYFCASSVGGGRQETQYFGPGTRLLVL.

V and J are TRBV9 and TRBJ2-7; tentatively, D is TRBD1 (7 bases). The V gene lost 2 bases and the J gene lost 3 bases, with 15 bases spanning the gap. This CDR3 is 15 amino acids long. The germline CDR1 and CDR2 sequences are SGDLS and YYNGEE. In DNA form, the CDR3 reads TGTGCCAGCAGCGTTAGCGGAGGACAGGACTACGAGCAGTACTTC. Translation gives CASSVSGGQDYEQYF.

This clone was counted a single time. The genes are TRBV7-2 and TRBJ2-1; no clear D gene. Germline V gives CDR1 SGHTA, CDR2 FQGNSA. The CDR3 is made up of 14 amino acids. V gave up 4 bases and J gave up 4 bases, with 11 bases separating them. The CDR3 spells CASSSNLVYNEQFF. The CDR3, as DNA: TGTGCCAGCAGCTCCAATCTAGTTTACAATGAGCAGTTCTTC.

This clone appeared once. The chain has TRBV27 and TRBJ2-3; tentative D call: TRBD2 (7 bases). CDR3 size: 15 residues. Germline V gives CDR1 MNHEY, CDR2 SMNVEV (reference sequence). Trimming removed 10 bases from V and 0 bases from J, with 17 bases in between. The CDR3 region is CATGGLALSTDTQYF. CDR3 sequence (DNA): TGTGCCACCGGGGGGCTAGCGCTTAGCACAGATACGCAGTATTTT.

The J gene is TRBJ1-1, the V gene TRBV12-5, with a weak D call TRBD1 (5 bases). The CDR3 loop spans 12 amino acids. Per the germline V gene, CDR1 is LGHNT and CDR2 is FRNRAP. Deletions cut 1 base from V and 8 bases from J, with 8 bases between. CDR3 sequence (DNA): TGTGCTAGTGGTTTGGGACAGCTGGAAGCTTTCTTT. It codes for CASGLGQLEAFF.

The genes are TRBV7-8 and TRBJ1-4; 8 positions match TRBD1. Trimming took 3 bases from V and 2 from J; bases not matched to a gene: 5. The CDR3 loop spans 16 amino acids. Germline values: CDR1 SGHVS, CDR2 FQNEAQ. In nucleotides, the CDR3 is TGTGCCAGCAGCTTCGGACAGGGTTGGACTAATGAAAAACTGTTTTTT. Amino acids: CASSFGQGWTNEKLFF.

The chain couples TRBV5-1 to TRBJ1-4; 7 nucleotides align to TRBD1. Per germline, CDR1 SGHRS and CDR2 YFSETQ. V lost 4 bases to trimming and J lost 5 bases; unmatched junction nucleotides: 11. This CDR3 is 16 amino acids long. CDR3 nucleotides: TGCGCCAGCAGCCCACAGCCCCCACAGGGGAATGAAAAACTGTTTTTT. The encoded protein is CASSPQPPQGNEKLFF.

DNA for the CDR3: TGTGCCAGCAGCTTGGGGGGACAGGGGAGCACAGATACGCAGTATTTT. It specifies CASSLGGQGSTDTQYF. V usage is TRBV5-4 and J usage is TRBJ2-3, with 10 bases fitting TRBD1. This CDR3 contains 16 residues. V lost 0 bases, J lost 0 bases, and 1 base stayed unmatched. Per the germline V gene, CDR1 is SGHNT and CDR2 is YYREEE (reference sequence).

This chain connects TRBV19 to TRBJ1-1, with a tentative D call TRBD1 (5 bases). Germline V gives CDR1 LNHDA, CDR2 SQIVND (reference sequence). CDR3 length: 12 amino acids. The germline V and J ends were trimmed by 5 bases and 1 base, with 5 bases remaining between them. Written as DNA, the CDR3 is TGTGCCAGTAGTCAGGGGAACACTGAAGCTTTCTTT. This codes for CASSQGNTEAFF.

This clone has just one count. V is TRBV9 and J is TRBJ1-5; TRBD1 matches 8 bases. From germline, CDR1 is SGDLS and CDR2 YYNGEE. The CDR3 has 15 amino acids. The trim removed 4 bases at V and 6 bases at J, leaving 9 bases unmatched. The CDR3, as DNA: TGTGCCAGCAGCCCAGACGGACAGGGCCTTCAGCCCCAGCATTTT. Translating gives CASSPDGQGLQPQHF.

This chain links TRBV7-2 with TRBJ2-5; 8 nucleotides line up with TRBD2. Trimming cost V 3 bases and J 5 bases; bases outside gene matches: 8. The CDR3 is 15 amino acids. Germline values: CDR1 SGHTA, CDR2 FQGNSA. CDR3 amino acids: CASSFRTSWGETQYF. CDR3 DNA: TGTGCCAGCAGCTTCCGGACTAGCTGGGGCGAGACCCAGTACTTC.

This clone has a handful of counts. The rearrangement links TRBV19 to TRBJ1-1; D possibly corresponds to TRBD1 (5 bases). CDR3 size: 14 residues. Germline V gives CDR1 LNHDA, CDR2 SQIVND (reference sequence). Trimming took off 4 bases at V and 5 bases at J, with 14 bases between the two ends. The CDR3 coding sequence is TGTGCCAGTAGTACCTGGGGGGGTCTGACTGAAGCTTTCTTT. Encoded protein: CASSTWGGLTEAFF.

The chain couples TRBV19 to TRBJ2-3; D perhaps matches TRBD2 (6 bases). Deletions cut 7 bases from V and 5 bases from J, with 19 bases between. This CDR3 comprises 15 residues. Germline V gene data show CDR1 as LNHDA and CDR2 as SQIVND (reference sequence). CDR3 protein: CASTRAGGVGDTQYF. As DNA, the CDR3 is TGTGCCAGTACGCGTGCCGGAGGGGTGGGAGATACGCAGTATTTT.

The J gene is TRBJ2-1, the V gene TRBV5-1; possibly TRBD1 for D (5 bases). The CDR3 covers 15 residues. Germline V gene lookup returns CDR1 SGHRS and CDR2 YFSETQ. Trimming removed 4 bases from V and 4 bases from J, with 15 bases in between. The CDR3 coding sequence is TGCGCCAGCAGCCCCGGACACGTAAATTACAATGAGCAGTTCTTC. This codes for CASSPGHVNYNEQFF.

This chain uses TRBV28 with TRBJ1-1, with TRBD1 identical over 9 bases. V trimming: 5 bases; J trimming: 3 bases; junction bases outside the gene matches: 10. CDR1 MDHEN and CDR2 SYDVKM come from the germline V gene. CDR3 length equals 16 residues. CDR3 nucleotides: TGTGCCAGCAGTCTTCAGACAGGGGGAAGGGACACTGAAGCTTTCTTT. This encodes CASSLQTGGRDTEAFF.

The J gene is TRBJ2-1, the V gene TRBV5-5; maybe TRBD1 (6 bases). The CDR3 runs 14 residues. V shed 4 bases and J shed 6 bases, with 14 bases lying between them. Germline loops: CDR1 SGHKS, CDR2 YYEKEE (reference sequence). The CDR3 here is CASSNPGESNEQFF. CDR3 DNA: TGTGCCAGCAGCAACCCAGGGGAAAGCAATGAGCAGTTCTTC.

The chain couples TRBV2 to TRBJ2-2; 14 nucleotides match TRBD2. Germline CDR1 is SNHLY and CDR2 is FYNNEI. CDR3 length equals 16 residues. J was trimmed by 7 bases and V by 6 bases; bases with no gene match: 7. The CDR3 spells CASRGGLAGVIGELFF. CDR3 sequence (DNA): TGTGCCAGCAGAGGGGGACTAGCGGGAGTAATCGGGGAGCTGTTTTTT.

The CDR3 sequence is CASSIATSGNTDTQYF. The CDR3 nucleotides read TGTGCCAGTAGTATAGCGACTAGCGGGAACACAGATACGCAGTATTTT. This rearrangement joins TRBV19 to TRBJ2-3, with 11 bases lining up with TRBD2. Per germline, CDR1 LNHDA and CDR2 SQIVND (reference sequence). The length of the CDR3 is 16 residues. Trimming removed 1 base from V and 2 bases from J; junction bases left unmatched: 2.

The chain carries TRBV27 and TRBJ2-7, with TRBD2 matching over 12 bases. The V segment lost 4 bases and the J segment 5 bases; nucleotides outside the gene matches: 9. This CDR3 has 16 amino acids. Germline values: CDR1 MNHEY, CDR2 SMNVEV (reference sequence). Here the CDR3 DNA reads TGTGCCAGCAGTTCGTACCTAGCGGGAGGGCCTGACGAGCAGTACTTC. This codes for CASSSYLAGGPDEQYF.

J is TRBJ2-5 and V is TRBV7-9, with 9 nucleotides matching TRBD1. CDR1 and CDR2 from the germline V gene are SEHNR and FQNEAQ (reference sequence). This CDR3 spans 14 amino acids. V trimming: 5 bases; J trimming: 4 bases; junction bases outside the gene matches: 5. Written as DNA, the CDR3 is TGTGCCAGCAGCGTCGGACAGGGGAGAGAGACCCAGTACTTC. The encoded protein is CASSVGQGRETQYF.

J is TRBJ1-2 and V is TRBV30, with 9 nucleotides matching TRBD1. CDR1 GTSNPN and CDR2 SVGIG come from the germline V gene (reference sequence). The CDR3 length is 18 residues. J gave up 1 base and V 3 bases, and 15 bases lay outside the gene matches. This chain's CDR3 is CAWRSRGTGMKLNYGYTF. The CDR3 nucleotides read TGTGCCTGGAGATCCCGGGGGACAGGGATGAAACTTAACTATGGCTACACCTTC.

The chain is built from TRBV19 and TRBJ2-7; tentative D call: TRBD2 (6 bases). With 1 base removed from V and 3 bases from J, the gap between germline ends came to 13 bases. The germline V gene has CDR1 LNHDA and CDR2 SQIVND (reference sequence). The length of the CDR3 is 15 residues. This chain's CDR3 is CASSIVFGSGYEQYV. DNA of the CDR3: TGTGCCAGTAGTATAGTATTCGGGAGTGGCTACGAGCAGTACGTC.

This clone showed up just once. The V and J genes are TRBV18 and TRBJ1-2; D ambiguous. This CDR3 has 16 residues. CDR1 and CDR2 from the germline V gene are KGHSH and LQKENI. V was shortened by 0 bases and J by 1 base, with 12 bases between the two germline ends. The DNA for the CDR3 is TGTGCCAGCTCACCACCGTTGAGGGTGGATAACTATGGCTACACCTTC. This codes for CASSPPLRVDNYGYTF.

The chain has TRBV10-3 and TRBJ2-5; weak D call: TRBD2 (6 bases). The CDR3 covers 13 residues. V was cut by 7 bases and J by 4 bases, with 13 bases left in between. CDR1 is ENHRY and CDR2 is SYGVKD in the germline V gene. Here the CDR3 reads CAINGGTRETQYF. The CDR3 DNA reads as TGTGCCATCAACGGGGGTACACGAGAGACCCAGTACTTC.

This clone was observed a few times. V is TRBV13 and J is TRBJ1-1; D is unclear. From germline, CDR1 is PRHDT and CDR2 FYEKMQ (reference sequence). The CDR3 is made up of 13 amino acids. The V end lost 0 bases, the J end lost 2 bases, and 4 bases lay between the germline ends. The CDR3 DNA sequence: TGTGCCAGCAGCTTAGGCAGTAACACTGAAGCTTTCTTT. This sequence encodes CASSLGSNTEAFF.